This is a list of T cell receptor beta chains from one sample in a study of T-cell memory formation after mild COVID-19. TCRdb reprocessed the 5' RACE reads with MiXCR, giving one entry per CDR3 protein. The data contain 40,000 to 45,000 distinct CDR3 sequences, 7.3% of them singletons. The sample consisted of PBMCs or a T cell subset sorted from them (not recorded which). The source of these receptors is a man in his late teens or twenties who had mild COVID-19 (a few samples of this study predate the infection). Cell type and time point are not known. Both conserved end residues are part of each CDR3.

CDR3aa,v_gene,j_gene
CASSLAPTSGGADTQYF,TRBV5-1,TRBJ2-3
CASSLLAGKDTQYF,TRBV7-2,TRBJ2-3
CASSVGRQETQYF,TRBV9,TRBJ2-5
CASTFDPGLINEKLFF,TRBV5-1,TRBJ1-4
CASSQQFGYGELFF,TRBV3-1,TRBJ2-2
CASSLQGPGELFF,TRBV12-3/TRBV12-4,TRBJ2-2
CASSFPPGPPDF,TRBV7-2,TRBJ2-5
CSALKSGANVLTF,TRBV20-1,TRBJ2-6
CASSRQRNTGELFF,TRBV12-3/TRBV12-4,TRBJ2-2
CASSLNGGVNGELFF,TRBV12-3/TRBV12-4,TRBJ2-2
CASSSLPGNPQETQYF,TRBV7-2,TRBJ2-5
CASSLVPGSDEKLFF,TRBV5-1,TRBJ1-4
CASSGGTRRGLLREKLFF,TRBV5-6,TRBJ1-4
CASSLEQSYGYTF,TRBV12-3/TRBV12-4,TRBJ1-2
CASSLRGQESYEQYF,TRBV9,TRBJ2-7
CSASRAGEAFF,TRBV20-1,TRBJ1-1